These 23 T cell receptor beta chains came from one sample sequenced in a study of cytomegalovirus exposure and HLA in healthy donors. With 60 Vbeta and 13 Jbeta primers, the PCR was carried out. TCRdb's table, derived via immunoSEQ multiplex PCR, lists solely in-frame clones and lacks some. The table for this sample gives about 110,000 clones. Sequencing input: PBMCs. The receptor set was obtained from a man aged 40-55 years in good health and CMV-seropositive.

The rearrangement uses TRBV4-1 and TRBJ2-3; 9 bases match TRBD1. In germline, CDR1 is MGHRA, CDR2 YSYEKL. V lost 4 bases and J lost 3; bases outside the gene matches: 14. This CDR3 spans 18 amino acids. In nucleotides, the CDR3 is TGCGCCAGCAGCCTAGAATCCCGGGACAGGGTGTTTACAGATACGCAGTATTTT. It translates to CASSLESRDRVFTDTQYF.

The CDR3 reads CASSTRGGRDNEQFF. The CDR3 bases are TGTGCCAGTAGTACACGCGGCGGGAGAGACAATGAGCAGTTCTTC. The chain carries TRBV19 and TRBJ2-1; 7 bases agree with TRBD2. This CDR3 contains 15 residues. CDR1 is LNHDA and CDR2 is SQIVND in the germline V gene (reference sequence). With V trimmed by 4 bases and J by 5 bases, 8 bases remained unmatched.

V and J are TRBV2 and TRBJ2-7; 10 bases line up with TRBD2. The CDR3 runs to 17 residues. Germline assignment: CDR1 SNHLY and CDR2 FYNNEI. V lost 5 bases and J lost 0; bases outside the gene matches: 10. The CDR3 DNA reads as TGTGCCAGCAGTCCATTCCTACCTAGCGGGAGCTCCTACGAGCAGTACTTC. This encodes CASSPFLPSGSSYEQYF.

The chain is built from TRBV9 and TRBJ2-7; a possible D gene is TRBD1 (5 bases). The CDR3 contains 13 residues. V lost 1 base and J lost 7, with 12 bases in between. Germline values: CDR1 SGDLS, CDR2 YYNGEE. CDR3 protein: CASSVNQGYEQYF. The CDR3 coding sequence is TGTGCCAGCAGCGTAAACCAGGGTTATGAGCAGTACTTC.

The chain links TRBV4-3 to TRBJ2-1, with 14 positions matching TRBD2. The germline gives CDR1 LGHNA, CDR2 YSLEER. CDR3 size: 18 residues. V dropped 0 bases and J dropped 0; count of bases not matched to a gene: 1. In DNA, the CDR3 is TGCGCCAGCAGCCAAGATGGGACTAGCGGGAGCTCCTACAATGAGCAGTTCTTC. Protein product: CASSQDGTSGSSYNEQFF.

This sequence joins TRBV29-1 and TRBJ1-2, with TRBD1 matching 8 bases. Trimming removed 7 bases from V and 6 bases from J; junction bases left unmatched: 13. Germline CDR1 SQVTM, CDR2 ANQGSEA. The CDR3 contains 14 residues. The CDR3 here is CSDISDRALDGYTF. CDR3 bases: TGCAGCGACATTTCGGACAGGGCGCTGGATGGCTACACCTTC.

J is TRBJ2-2 and V is TRBV10-1, with D perhaps TRBD2 (5 bases). The CDR3 runs 14 residues. In germline, CDR1 is WNHNN, CDR2 SYGVQD (reference sequence). V lost 2 bases and J 4 bases, leaving 8 bases between the germline ends. The CDR3 DNA follows: TGCGCCAGCAGTGAGGGACTGAGCACCGGGGAGCTGTTTTTT. Translating it yields CASSEGLSTGELFF.

The chain uses TRBV21-1 and TRBJ1-4; TRBD1, the table's D call, lacks a check against the DNA. TRBV21-1 is listed as a pseudogene. The CDR3 is made up of 18 amino acids. Written as DNA, the CDR3 is TGTGCCAGCAGCAAAGCCCACTCACAGGTGCGGCGTGGAGAAAAACTGTTTTTT. Its translation is CASSKAHSQVRRGEKLFF.

V gene TRBV10-1 combines with J gene TRBJ2-1; 12 positions match TRBD2. Germline-derived CDR1 and CDR2 are WNHNN and SYGVQD (reference sequence). This CDR3 is built from 15 residues. Trimming took 10 bases from V and 8 from J; bases not matched to a gene: 12. DNA for the CDR3: TGCGCCAACGACGCGACTAGCGGGAGTTTGGATGAGCAGTTCTTC. Its translation is CANDATSGSLDEQFF.

V and J are TRBV10-1 and TRBJ2-1; no clear D gene. Germline assignment: CDR1 WNHNN and CDR2 SYGVQD (reference sequence). The germline V and J ends were trimmed by 8 bases and 0 bases, with 14 bases remaining between them. This CDR3 spans 15 amino acids. The CDR3 bases are TGCGCCAGCTCGAGAGCCTTGAGCTCCTACAATGAGCAGTTCTTC. Its translation is CASSRALSSYNEQFF.

The chain has TRBV27 and TRBJ1-2; 9 bases align to TRBD1. Germline values: CDR1 MNHEY, CDR2 SMNVEV (reference sequence). The CDR3 consists of 15 residues. V was clipped by 2 bases and J by 5 bases; unmatched bases: 6. Written as DNA, the CDR3 is TGTGCCAGCAGTTTACTGGGACAGGGTATTTATGGCTACACCTTC. This gives the protein CASSLLGQGIYGYTF.

This chain joins TRBV10-3 and TRBJ2-2; TRBD2 matches 8 bases. This CDR3 contains 13 residues. Germline V gene sequence: CDR1 ENHRY, CDR2 SYGVKD. The CDR3 region has the DNA TGTGGCTCCGGGAGGGCCCTAACCGGGGAGCTGTTTTTT. Translating it yields CGSGRALTGELFF.

The chain joins TRBV9 to TRBJ2-2; TRBD2 matches at 11 bases. V lost 0 bases to trimming and J lost 11 bases; unmatched junction nucleotides: 6. In germline, CDR1 is SGDLS, CDR2 YYNGEE. CDR3 length: 15 amino acids. CDR3 amino acids: CASSVVTSGGVELFF. The CDR3 DNA reads TGTGCCAGCAGCGTAGTAACTAGCGGGGGTGTAGAGCTGTTTTTT.

The genes are TRBV7-6 and TRBJ2-2; 8 bases map to TRBD1. With 5 bases clipped from V and 7 bases from J, the junction kept 9 bases outside the gene matches. Per germline, CDR1 SGHVS and CDR2 FNYEAQ. There are 15 residues in the CDR3. CDR3 in amino acids: CASSLSGTGSGELFF. CDR3 nucleotide sequence: TGTGCCAGCAGCCTCTCCGGGACAGGAAGCGGGGAGCTGTTTTTT.

The J gene is TRBJ2-7, the V gene TRBV5-4; 8 bases line up with TRBD1. The CDR3 spans 16 residues. The V and J ends lost 4 bases and 0 bases, in that order; junction bases with no gene match: 9. Germline-derived CDR1 and CDR2 are SGHNT and YYREEE (reference sequence). The CDR3, as DNA: TGTGCCAGCAGCACCCCGACAGGGGTGAGCTCCTACGAGCAGTACTTC. Translation: CASSTPTGVSSYEQYF.

In the case of this clone: Other nucleotide sequences in the sample specify the same CDR3. V gene TRBV13 combines with J gene TRBJ2-7; 13 nucleotides line up with TRBD2. The CDR3 extends over 17 amino acids. Trimming removed 5 bases from V and 1 base from J; junction bases left unmatched: 8. The germline V gene encodes CDR1 PRHDT and CDR2 FYEKMQ (reference sequence). The CDR3 is CASSLTGLAGRSYEQYF. CDR3 nucleotides: TGTGCCAGCAGCCTGACGGGACTAGCGGGAAGGTCCTACGAGCAGTACTTC.

This sequence joins TRBV27 and TRBJ2-1; 10 bases are a match to TRBD1. This CDR3 region has 15 residues. In germline, CDR1 is MNHEY, CDR2 SMNVEV (reference sequence). J gave up 8 bases and V 3 bases, and 7 bases lay outside the gene matches. The CDR3 nucleotides are TGTGCCAGCAGTTTTCGACGGGACAGGGGCCATGAGCAGTTCTTC. This codes for CASSFRRDRGHEQFF.

The rearrangement joins TRBV5-1 to TRBJ1-2, with D possibly matching TRBD1 (6 bases). Germline CDR1 reads SGHRS; CDR2 reads YFSETQ. V lost 4 bases to trimming and J lost 5 bases, with 15 bases between them. The CDR3 has 14 amino acids. CDR3 DNA: TGCGCCAGCAGCACCACAGGGAGCGAATATGGCTACACCTTC. It is translated as CASSTTGSEYGYTF.

The chain links TRBV5-1 to TRBJ2-2; unclear D gene. Germline V gene lookup returns CDR1 SGHRS and CDR2 YFSETQ. V lost 5 bases, J lost 5 bases, and 10 bases lay in between. The CDR3 runs 13 residues. DNA of the CDR3: TGCGCCAGCAGTCCGAGGTTGACCGGGGAGCTGTTTTTT. Its translation is CASSPRLTGELFF.

The chain combines TRBV28 with TRBJ2-5, with 9 bases lining up with TRBD2. CDR1 and CDR2 (germline): MDHEN, SYDVKM. J was trimmed by 2 bases and V by 10 bases; bases with no gene match: 29. The CDR3 totals 21 residues. The CDR3 DNA reads TGTGCCATATTGTGCCGGCCGGGACTAGCAAACTGTCCCGTGAGTCAAGAGACCCAGTACTTC. Translating gives CAILCRPGLANCPVSQETQYF.

This chain uses TRBV7-2 with TRBJ2-2, with 12 positions matching TRBD2. Germline CDR1 and CDR2: SGHTA and FQGNSA. V gave up 4 bases and J gave up 4 bases; unmatched junction bases: 4. The CDR3 contains 16 residues. The CDR3 protein is CASSYRTSGATGELFF. CDR3 nucleotides: TGTGCCAGCAGCTACCGGACTAGCGGGGCCACCGGGGAGCTGTTTTTT.

The chain joins TRBV11-3 to TRBJ1-1; weak D call: TRBD1 (5 bases). Between the trimmed V and J ends, which lost 0 bases and 2 bases, there was a span of 16 bases. The V gene's germline CDR1 is SGHNT and CDR2 YENEEA. The length of the CDR3 is 17 residues. The CDR3 DNA reads TGTGCCAGCAGCTTAGATTGGGGCACCTGGCTAAACACTGAAGCTTTCTTT. Its protein product is CASSLDWGTWLNTEAFF.

CDR3 protein: CASSQLPGLAGVDEQFF. CDR3 coding DNA: TGCGCCAGCAGCCAGCTCCCGGGACTAGCGGGAGTCGATGAGCAGTTCTTC. V usage is TRBV4-3 and J usage is TRBJ2-1, with 14 bases matching TRBD2. This CDR3 is built from 17 residues. Trimming took 3 bases from V and 8 from J; bases not matched to a gene: 9. Germline V CDR1 and CDR2: LGHNA, YSLEER.